Below are 17 T cell receptor beta chains sequenced from a single sample in a study of Tregs in tolerant kidney transplant recipients. Clones were read by immunoSEQ multiplex PCR, and TCRdb kept only the in-frame ones, dropping some. Here the sample spans some 250,000 clones, 65% to 85% being singletons. The sequenced material came from CD4+ T cells from blood. The receptor source for this set is a human donor in good health.

The chain combines TRBV30 with TRBJ1-2; D is unclear. The germline V gene has CDR1 GTSNPN and CDR2 SVGIG (reference sequence). The CDR3 is made up of 12 amino acids. V dropped 0 bases and J dropped 3 bases, with 5 bases sitting between them. CDR3 loop: CAWSVQHYGYTF. The CDR3 nucleotides read TGTGCCTGGAGTGTACAGCACTATGGCTACACCTTC.

The V gene is TRBV18, the J gene TRBJ1-5, with TRBD1 matching over 8 bases. This CDR3 is 15 amino acids long. CDR1 KGHSH and CDR2 LQKENI come from the germline V gene. The J segment lost 1 base and the V segment lost 4 bases, leaving 3 bases of the junction unmatched. The CDR3 coding sequence is TGTGCCAGCTCACTGACAGGGGTAAGCAATCAGCCCCAGCATTTT. Protein: CASSLTGVSNQPQHF.

The chain uses TRBV4-2 and TRBJ1-5, with D unresolved. Germline lookup yields CDR1 LGHNA and CDR2 YNFKEQ. Trimming shortened V by 0 bases and J by 7 bases, and 7 bases separated the two germline ends. The CDR3 loop spans 13 amino acids. The CDR3 protein is CASSQDLRQPQHF. In DNA form, the CDR3 reads TGTGCCAGCAGCCAAGATCTTCGGCAGCCCCAGCATTTT.

The rearrangement uses TRBV5-6 and TRBJ1-4; possibly TRBD1 for D (5 bases). Germline V gene lookup returns CDR1 SGHDT and CDR2 YYEEEE. This CDR3 is built from 17 residues. V was clipped by 5 bases and J by 0 bases, with 17 bases between them. This chain's CDR3 is CASSQGDWGSTNEKLFF. The DNA for the CDR3 is TGTGCCAGCAGTCAGGGAGATTGGGGATCAACTAATGAAAAACTGTTTTTT.

V and J are TRBV10-3 and TRBJ2-7; D might be TRBD1 or TRBD2, each matching 5 bases. Trimming left V 10 bases short and J 4 bases short, with 14 bases between. The CDR3 consists of 12 residues. CDR1 and CDR2 from the germline V gene are ENHRY and SYGVKD. Written as DNA, the CDR3 is TGTGCCACGGCGGGTCAGGGATACGAGCAGTACTTC. This encodes CATAGQGYEQYF.

This clone was detected only a few times. V usage is TRBV11-2 and J usage is TRBJ2-1; TRBD2 matches 8 bases. Germline trimming cut 4 bases from V and 1 base from J; bases unmatched to any gene: 6. Germline V gives CDR1 SGHAT, CDR2 FQNNGV. The CDR3 has 16 residues. Written as DNA, the CDR3 is TGTGCCAGCAGCTCCGGGACTAGGCCATCCTACAATGAGCAGTTCTTC. Encoded protein: CASSSGTRPSYNEQFF.

This rearrangement joins TRBV15 to TRBJ1-5, with D tentatively TRBD1 (6 bases). The CDR3 covers 17 residues. In germline, CDR1 is LNHNV, CDR2 YYDKDF (reference sequence). V gave up 0 bases and J gave up 2 bases, with 14 bases separating them. CDR3 amino acids: CATSRDSGQGRNQPQHF. Here the CDR3 DNA reads TGTGCCACCAGCAGAGATTCCGGGCAGGGGCGCAATCAGCCCCAGCATTTT.

The V call is TRBV18, the J call TRBJ1-2; no reliable D call. V dropped 3 bases and J dropped 4 bases, with 9 bases sitting between them. The CDR3 length is 13 residues. Germline CDR1 is KGHSH and CDR2 is LQKENI. CDR3 DNA sequence: TGTGCCAGCTCACCTACGGGAGGCTATGGCTACACCTTC. It specifies CASSPTGGYGYTF.

The table lists this clone with a few counts. The gene calls are TRBV5-1 and TRBJ1-1, with 7 positions matching TRBD1. CDR1 is SGHRS and CDR2 is YFSETQ in the germline V gene. This CDR3 is 14 amino acids long. V shed 7 bases and J 5 bases; nucleotides not matched to a gene: 11. The CDR3 reads CASLNEGAGTEAFF. The CDR3 DNA follows: TGCGCCAGCTTAAACGAGGGGGCCGGGACTGAAGCTTTCTTT.

The chain is built from TRBV7-3 and TRBJ2-7; 8 nucleotides align to TRBD1. The CDR3 extends over 14 amino acids. Germline V lookup: CDR1 SGHTA, CDR2 FQGTGA. The junction had 9 bases not matched to a gene; V was cut back by 5 bases and J by 6 bases. In nucleotides, the CDR3 is TGTGCCAGCAGCCCCGGGGCAGGGGGCTTCGAGCAGTACTTC. Translating gives CASSPGAGGFEQYF. The whole variable domain, remainder taken from reference TRBV7-3 and TRBJ2-7, is GAGVSQTPSNKVTEKGKYVELRCDPISGHTALYWYRQSLGQGPEFLIYFQGTGAADDSGLPNDRFFAVRPEGSVSTLKIQRTERGDSAVYLCASSPGAGGFEQYFGPGTRLTVT.

The chain recombines TRBV11-2 with TRBJ1-6, with D perhaps TRBD1 (5 bases). V was trimmed by 3 bases and J by 6 bases, leaving 12 bases between them. The CDR3 spans 15 residues. In germline, CDR1 is SGHAT, CDR2 FQNNGV. The CDR3 loop is CASSFDQGSNSPLHF. Written as DNA, the CDR3 is TGTGCCAGCAGCTTCGATCAGGGCAGTAATTCACCCCTCCACTTT.

The rearrangement uses TRBV27 and TRBJ2-2, with D possibly matching TRBD1 (6 bases). The CDR3 covers 19 residues. The germline V and J ends were trimmed by 4 bases and 2 bases, with 23 bases remaining between them. Looked up from germline, CDR1 is MNHEY and CDR2 is SMNVEV (reference sequence). CDR3 coding DNA: TGTGCCAGCAGTTCAAGTGCGGGCCTTACAGGGCTAAACACCGGGGAGCTGTTTTTT. It codes for CASSSSAGLTGLNTGELFF.

The CDR3 here is CAWAHGPNYGYTF. The DNA of the CDR3 is TGTGCCTGGGCCCACGGACCGAACTATGGCTACACCTTC. J is TRBJ1-2 and V is TRBV30; D remains unclear. The CDR3 sequence is 13 residues long. The V gene's germline CDR1 is GTSNPN and CDR2 SVGIG (reference sequence). Between the trimmed V and J ends, which lost 5 bases and 2 bases, there was a span of 12 bases.

This chain links TRBV4-1 with TRBJ1-5; D is uncertain. The germline V gene encodes CDR1 MGHRA and CDR2 YSYEKL. V was clipped by 2 bases and J by 4 bases, with 15 bases between them. CDR3 length equals 16 residues. CDR3: CASSQRAKSLNQPQHF. DNA of the CDR3: TGCGCCAGCAGCCAACGGGCCAAATCGCTAAATCAGCCCCAGCATTTT.

The chain combines TRBV19 with TRBJ2-7; 12 positions match TRBD2. Trimming at V came to 3 bases and at J to 4 bases, leaving 10 bases not matched to a gene. Germline V gives CDR1 LNHDA, CDR2 SQIVND (reference sequence). The CDR3 sequence is 17 residues long. CDR3 nucleotides: TGTGCCAGTAGTATCCGACTAGCGGGGGCCGCGGTGTACGAGCAGTACTTC. Its translation is CASSIRLAGAAVYEQYF.

The chain employs TRBV9 and TRBJ1-1; perhaps TRBD1 as D (6 bases). Looked up from germline, CDR1 is SGDLS and CDR2 is YYNGEE. There are 15 residues in the CDR3. The V gene lost 3 bases and the J gene lost 3 bases, with 15 bases spanning the gap. The CDR3 DNA reads as TGTGCCAGCAGCGATGATCGAGGGGGGTACACTGAAGCTTTCTTT. Translated, it gives CASSDDRGGYTEAFF.

This clone has only a few counts. This chain uses TRBV11-3 with TRBJ2-7; D not resolved. The germline V gene encodes CDR1 SGHNT and CDR2 YENEEA. This CDR3 has 12 amino acids. Between the trimmed V and J ends, which lost 3 bases and 7 bases, there was a span of 10 bases. CDR3 sequence reads: CASSFTPEEQYF. The CDR3 DNA reads TGTGCCAGCAGCTTCACGCCAGAAGAGCAGTACTTC.